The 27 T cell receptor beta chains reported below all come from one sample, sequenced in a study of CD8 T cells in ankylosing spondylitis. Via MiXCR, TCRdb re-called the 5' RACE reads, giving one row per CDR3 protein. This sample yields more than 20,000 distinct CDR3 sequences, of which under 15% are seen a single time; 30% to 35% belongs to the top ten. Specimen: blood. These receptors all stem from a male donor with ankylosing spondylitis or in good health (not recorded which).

The CDR3 DNA sequence: TGTGCCAGCAGCTTAGATGGCAGGCAGGGTGAGCCCCAGCATTTT. Protein sequence: CASSLDGRQGEPQHF. The chain is built from TRBV7-6 and TRBJ1-5; TRBD1 is a possible D gene (5 bases). Germline lookup yields CDR1 SGHVS and CDR2 FNYEAQ. V shed 1 base and J shed 8 bases, with 15 bases lying between them. The CDR3 has 15 amino acids. Filled out from reference TRBV7-6 and TRBJ1-5, the complete variable domain reads GAGVSQSPRYKVTKRGQDVALRCDPISGHVSLYWYRQALGQGPEFLTYFNYEAQQDKSGLPNDRFSAERPEGSISTLTIQRTEQRDSAMYRCASSLDGRQGEPQHFGDGTRLSIL.

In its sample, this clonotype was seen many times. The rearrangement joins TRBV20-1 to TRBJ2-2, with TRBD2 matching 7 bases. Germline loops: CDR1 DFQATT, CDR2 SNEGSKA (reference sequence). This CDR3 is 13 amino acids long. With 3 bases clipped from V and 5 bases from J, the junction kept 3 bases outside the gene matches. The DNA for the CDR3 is TGCAGTGCTAGGACTAGCTGGACCGGGGAGCTGTTTTTT. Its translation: CSARTSWTGELFF.

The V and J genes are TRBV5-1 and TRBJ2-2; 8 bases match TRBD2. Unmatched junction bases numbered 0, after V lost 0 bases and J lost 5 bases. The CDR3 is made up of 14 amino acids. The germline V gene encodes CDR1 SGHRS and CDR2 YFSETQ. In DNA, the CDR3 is TGCGCCAGCAGCTTGGGACTAGCGACCGGGGAGCTGTTTTTT. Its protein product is CASSLGLATGELFF.

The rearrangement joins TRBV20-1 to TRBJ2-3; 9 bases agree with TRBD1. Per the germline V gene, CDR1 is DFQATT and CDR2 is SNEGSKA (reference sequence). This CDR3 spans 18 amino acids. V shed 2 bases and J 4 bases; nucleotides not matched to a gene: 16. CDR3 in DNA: TGCAGTGCTAGAAGCCCCCGGTCCACAGGGGGCACGGCAGATACGCAGTATTTT. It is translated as CSARSPRSTGGTADTQYF.

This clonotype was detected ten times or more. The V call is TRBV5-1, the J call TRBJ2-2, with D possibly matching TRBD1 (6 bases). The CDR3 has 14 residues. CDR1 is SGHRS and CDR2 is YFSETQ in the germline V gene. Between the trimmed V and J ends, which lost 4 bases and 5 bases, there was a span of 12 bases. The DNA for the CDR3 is TGCGCCAGCAGCCTTGCAGGGGATACCGGGGAGCTGTTTTTT. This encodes CASSLAGDTGELFF.

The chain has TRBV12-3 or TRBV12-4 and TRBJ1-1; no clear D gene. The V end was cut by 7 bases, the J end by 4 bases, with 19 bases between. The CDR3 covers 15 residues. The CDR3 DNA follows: TGTGCCAGCACCCCCTACCTACCAAGCGGCACTGAAGCTTTCTTT. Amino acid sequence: CASTPYLPSGTEAFF.

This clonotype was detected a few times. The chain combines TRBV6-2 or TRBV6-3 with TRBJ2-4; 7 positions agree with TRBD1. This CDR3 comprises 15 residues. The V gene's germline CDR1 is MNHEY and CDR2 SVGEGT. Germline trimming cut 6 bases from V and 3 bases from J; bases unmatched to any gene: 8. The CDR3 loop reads CASSPDRAGKNIQYF. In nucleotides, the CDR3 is TGTGCCAGCAGCCCCGACAGGGCCGGCAAAAACATTCAGTACTTC.

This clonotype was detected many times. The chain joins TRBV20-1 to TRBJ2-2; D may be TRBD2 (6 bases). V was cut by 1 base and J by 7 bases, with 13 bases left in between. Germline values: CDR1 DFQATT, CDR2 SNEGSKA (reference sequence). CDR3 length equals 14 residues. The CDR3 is CSARVTREVGELFF. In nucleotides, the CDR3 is TGCAGTGCTAGAGTGACTAGGGAGGTCGGGGAGCTGTTTTTT.

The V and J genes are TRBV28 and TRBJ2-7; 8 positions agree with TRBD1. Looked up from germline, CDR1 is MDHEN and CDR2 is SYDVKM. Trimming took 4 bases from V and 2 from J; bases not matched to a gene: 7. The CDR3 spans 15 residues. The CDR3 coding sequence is TGTGCCAGCAGTTCACGACAGGGGAATCCCTACGAGCAGTACTTC. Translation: CASSSRQGNPYEQYF. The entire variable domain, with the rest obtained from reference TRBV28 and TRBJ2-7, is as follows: DVKVTQSSRYLVKRTGEKVFLECVQDMDHENMFWYRQDPGLGLRLIYFSYDVKMKEKGDIPEGYSVSREKKERFSLILESASTNQTSMYLCASSSRQGNPYEQYFGPGTRLTVT.

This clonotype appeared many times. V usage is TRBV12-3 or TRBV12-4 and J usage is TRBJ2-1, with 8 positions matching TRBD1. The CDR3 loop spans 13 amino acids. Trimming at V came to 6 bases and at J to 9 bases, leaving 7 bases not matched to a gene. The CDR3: CASSLGQGGEQFF. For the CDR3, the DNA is TGTGCCAGCAGCCTTGGACAGGGCGGTGAGCAGTTCTTC.

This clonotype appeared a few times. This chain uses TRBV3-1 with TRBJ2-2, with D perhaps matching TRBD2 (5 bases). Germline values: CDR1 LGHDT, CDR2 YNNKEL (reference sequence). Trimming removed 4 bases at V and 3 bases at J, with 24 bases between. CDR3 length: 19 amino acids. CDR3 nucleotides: TGTGCCAGCAGCCCCCGGCGAGTAGCGTTAGGTGGGGACACCGGGGAGCTGTTTTTT. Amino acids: CASSPRRVALGGDTGELFF.

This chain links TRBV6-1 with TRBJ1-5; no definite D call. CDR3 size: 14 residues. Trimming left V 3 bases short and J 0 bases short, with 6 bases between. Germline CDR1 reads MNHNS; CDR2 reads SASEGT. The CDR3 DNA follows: TGTGCCAGCAGTGATCGGTATAGCAATCAGCCCCAGCATTTT. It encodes CASSDRYSNQPQHF.

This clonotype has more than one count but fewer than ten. DNA for the CDR3: TGCAGTGCTAGAGTGGGGGACTCACCCCTCCACTTT. It yields the protein CSARVGDSPLHF. The gene calls are TRBV20-1 and TRBJ1-6, with D possibly being TRBD1 (5 bases). V shed 1 base and J shed 10 bases, with 8 bases lying between them. This CDR3 is 12 amino acids long. Germline V gene data show CDR1 as DFQATT and CDR2 as SNEGSKA (reference sequence).

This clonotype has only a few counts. The chain's CDR3 is CASSLMWDYGYTF. CDR3 nucleotides: TGTGCCAGCAGTTTGATGTGGGACTATGGCTACACCTTC. J is TRBJ1-2 and V is TRBV12-3 or TRBV12-4; no definite D call. This CDR3 has 13 residues. V was pared by 3 bases and J by 3 bases, with 8 bases between.

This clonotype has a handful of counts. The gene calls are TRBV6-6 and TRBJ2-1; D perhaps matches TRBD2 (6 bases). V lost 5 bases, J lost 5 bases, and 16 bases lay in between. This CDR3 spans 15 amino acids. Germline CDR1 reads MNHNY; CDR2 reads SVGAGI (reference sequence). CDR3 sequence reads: CASSGSRDSNNEQFF. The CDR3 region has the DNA TGTGCCAGCAGTGGGAGCCGGGACTCTAACAATGAGCAGTTCTTC.

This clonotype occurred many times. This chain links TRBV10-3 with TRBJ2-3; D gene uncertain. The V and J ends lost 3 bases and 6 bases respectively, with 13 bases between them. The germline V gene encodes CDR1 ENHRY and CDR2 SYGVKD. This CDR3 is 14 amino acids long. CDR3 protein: CAISEPRNTDTQYF. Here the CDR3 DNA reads TGTGCCATCAGTGAACCGAGGAATACGGATACGCAGTATTTT.

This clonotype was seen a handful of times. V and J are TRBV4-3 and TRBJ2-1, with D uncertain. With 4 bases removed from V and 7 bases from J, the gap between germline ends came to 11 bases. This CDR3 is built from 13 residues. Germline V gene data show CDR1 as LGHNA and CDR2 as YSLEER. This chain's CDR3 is CASSLGQANEQFF. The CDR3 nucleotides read TGCGCCAGCAGCCTCGGTCAGGCAAATGAGCAGTTCTTC.

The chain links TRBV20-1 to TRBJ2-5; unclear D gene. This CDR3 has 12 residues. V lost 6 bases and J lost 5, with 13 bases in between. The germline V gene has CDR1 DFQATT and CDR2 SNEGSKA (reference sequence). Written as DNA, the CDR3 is TGCAGTGCCCAGGAATTCTGGGAGACCCAGTACTTC. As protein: CSAQEFWETQYF.

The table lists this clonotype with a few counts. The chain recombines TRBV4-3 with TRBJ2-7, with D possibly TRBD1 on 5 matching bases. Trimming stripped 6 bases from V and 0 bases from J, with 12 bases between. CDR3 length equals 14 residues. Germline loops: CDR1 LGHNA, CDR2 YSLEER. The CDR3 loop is CASSRGLPSYEQYF. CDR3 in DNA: TGCGCCAGCAGTAGGGGCCTGCCCTCCTACGAGCAGTACTTC.

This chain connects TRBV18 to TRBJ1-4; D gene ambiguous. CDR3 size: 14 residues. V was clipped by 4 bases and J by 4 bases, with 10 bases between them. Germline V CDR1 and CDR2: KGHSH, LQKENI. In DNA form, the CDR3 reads TGTGCCAGCTCACTAGACCGGAATAATGAAAAACTGTTTTTT. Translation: CASSLDRNNEKLFF.

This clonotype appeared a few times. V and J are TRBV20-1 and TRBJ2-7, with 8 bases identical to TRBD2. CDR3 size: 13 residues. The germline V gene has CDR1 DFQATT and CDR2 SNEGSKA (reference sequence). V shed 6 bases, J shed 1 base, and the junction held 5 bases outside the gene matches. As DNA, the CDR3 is TGCAGTGCCCCCAAGCGGGGGTCCTACGAGCAGTACTTC. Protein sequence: CSAPKRGSYEQYF.

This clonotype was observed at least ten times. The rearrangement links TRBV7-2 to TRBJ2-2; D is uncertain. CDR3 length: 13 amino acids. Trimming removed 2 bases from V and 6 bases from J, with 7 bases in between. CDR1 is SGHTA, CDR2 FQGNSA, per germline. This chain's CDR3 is CASSLKRAGELFF. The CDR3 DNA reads TGTGCCAGCAGCTTAAAGAGAGCCGGGGAGCTGTTTTTT. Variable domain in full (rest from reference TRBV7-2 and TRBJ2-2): GAGVSQSPSNKVTEKGKDVELRCDPISGHTALYWYRQSLGQGLEFLIYFQGNSAPDKSGLPSDRFSAERTGGSVSTLTIQRTQQEDSAVYLCASSLKRAGELFFGEGSRLTVL.

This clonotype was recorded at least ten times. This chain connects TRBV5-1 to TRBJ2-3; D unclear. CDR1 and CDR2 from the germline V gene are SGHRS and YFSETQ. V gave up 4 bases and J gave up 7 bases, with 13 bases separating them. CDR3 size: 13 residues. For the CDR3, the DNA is TGCGCCAGCAGCCCCCCTCCCGATAATACGCAGTATTTT. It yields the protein CASSPPPDNTQYF.

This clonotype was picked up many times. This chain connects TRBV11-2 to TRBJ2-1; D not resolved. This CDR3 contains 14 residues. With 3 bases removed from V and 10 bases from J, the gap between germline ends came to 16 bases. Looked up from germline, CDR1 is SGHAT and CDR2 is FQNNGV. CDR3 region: CASSLVRNPSEQFF. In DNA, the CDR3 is TGTGCCAGCAGCTTGGTGCGGAACCCTTCCGAGCAGTTCTTC. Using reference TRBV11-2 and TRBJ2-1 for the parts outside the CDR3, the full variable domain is EAGVAQSPRYKIIEKRQSVAFWCNPISGHATLYWYQQILGQGPKLLIQFQNNGVVDDSQLPKDRFSAERLKGVDSTLKIQPAKLEDSAVYLCASSLVRNPSEQFFGPGTRLTVL.

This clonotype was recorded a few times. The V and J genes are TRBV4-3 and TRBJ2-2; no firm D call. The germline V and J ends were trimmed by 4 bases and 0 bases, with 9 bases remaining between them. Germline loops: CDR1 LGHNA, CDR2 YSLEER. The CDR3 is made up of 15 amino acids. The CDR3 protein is CASSPSTTNTGELFF. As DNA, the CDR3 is TGCGCCAGCAGCCCTTCAACGACGAACACCGGGGAGCTGTTTTTT.

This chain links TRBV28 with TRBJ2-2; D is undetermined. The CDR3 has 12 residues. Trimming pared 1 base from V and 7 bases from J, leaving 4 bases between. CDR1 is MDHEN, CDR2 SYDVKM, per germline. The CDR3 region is CASSLLSGELFF. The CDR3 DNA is TGTGCCAGCAGTTTATTGAGCGGGGAGCTGTTTTTT. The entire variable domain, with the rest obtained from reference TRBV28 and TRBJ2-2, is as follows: DVKVTQSSRYLVKRTGEKVFLECVQDMDHENMFWYRQDPGLGLRLIYFSYDVKMKEKGDIPEGYSVSREKKERFSLILESASTNQTSMYLCASSLLSGELFFGEGSRLTVL.

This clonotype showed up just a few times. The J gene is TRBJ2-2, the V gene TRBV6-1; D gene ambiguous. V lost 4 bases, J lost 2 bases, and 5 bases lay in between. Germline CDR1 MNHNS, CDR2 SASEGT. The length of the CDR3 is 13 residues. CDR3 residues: CASSGSNTGELFF. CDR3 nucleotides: TGTGCCAGCAGTGGGTCTAACACCGGGGAGCTGTTTTTT.